This is a list of T cell receptor beta chains from one sample in a study of cytomegalovirus exposure and HLA in healthy donors. Only in-frame clones appear in the TCRdb table, and some are missing; sequencing was by immunoSEQ multiplex PCR. The top ten clones hold 8.1% of a sample with approximately 130,000 clones, around 83% of them seen once. Sequenced material: PBMCs. These receptors were obtained from a woman aged 50 to 60 in good health and CMV-seropositive. Each CDR3 is given with its conserved first and last residue. A D gene is named only where the DNA matches it firmly. Clone sizes are given selectively: once, few, many, or a class where the clone is expanded.

TRBJ2-7 TRBV6-5 . TRBD2 TGTGCCAGCAGTTACTCACTAGGACTAGCTCTGTACGAGCAGTACTTC CASSYSLGLALYEQYF
TRBJ2-5 TRBV2 . TRBD2 TGTGCCAGCAGTGAAGCGGGGGGGTTGGGGGAGACCCAGTACTTC CASSEAGGLGETQYF
TRBJ2-3 TRBV4-3 . TRBD2 TGCGCCAGCAGCCAAGATTACCTAGCGGGGGGGTACACAGATACGCAGTATTTT CASSQDYLAGGYTDTQYF
TRBJ1-4 TRBV9 . TRBD1 TGTGCCAGCAGCGAAAGGACAGGACCCGCAACTAATGAAAAACTGTTTTTT CASSERTGPATNEKLFF
TRBJ1-2 TRBV5-5 once TRBD1 TGTGCCAGCAGCCCCTCAGGGGGCCCGGGGCGCCCCTATGGCTACACCTTC CASSPSGGPGRPYGYTF
TRBJ1-3 TRBV19 . . TGTGCCAGTAGTGCCCTCACCGGGACACGGTCTGGAAACACCATATATTTT CASSALTGTRSGNTIYF
TRBJ2-3 TRBV30 . . TGTGCCTGGAGTTCGGCAGATACGCAGTATTTT CAWSSADTQYF
TRBJ2-1 TRBV10-3 . . TGTGCCATCAGTAGCCGGGACACCAATGAGCAGTTCTTC CAISSRDTNEQFF
TRBJ2-7 TRBV6-5 . TRBD2 TGTGCCAGCAGTTACACGACTAGCGGCGAGCAGTACTTC CASSYTTSGEQYF
TRBJ2-5 TRBV5-1 . TRBD2 TGCGCCAGCAGCTCGGGATGGACTAGCGGGGGGGGAGAGACCCAGTACTTC CASSSGWTSGGGETQYF